This T cell receptor beta chain originates from a study of cytomegalovirus exposure and HLA in healthy donors. Whole-study results and caveats: Later analysis indicated greater clonal expansion among HLA-associated TCR beta chains than among equally common other chains. Being productive about 90% or about 30% of the time was typical of most TCR beta V segments in an earlier analysis. A highly shared variant cluster was judged a likely technical artifact.

Vbeta (60) and Jbeta (13) primers were used in the PCR. Repertoires were generated with immunoSEQ multiplex PCR, while TCRdb's copy carries only in-frame clones and drops some. The sample holds 130,000 to 150,000 clones, around 74% seen once. The donors gave bone marrow, and they were healthy. Notes on this clone: Its antigen remains unknown.

The sequence was obtained from a man younger than 35 in good health and CMV-seropositive. The sequencing sample was made of PBMCs.

CDR3 in amino acids: CASSARGDNSPLHF. CDR3 coding DNA: TGTGCCAGCAGTGCCAGGGGCGATAATTCACCCCTCCACTTT. This chain links TRBV2 with TRBJ1-6, with D possibly being TRBD1 (6 bases). Trimming took off 4 bases at V and 5 bases at J, with 9 bases between the two ends. Germline values: CDR1 SNHLY, CDR2 FYNNEI. This CDR3 region has 14 residues.